These 27 T cell receptor beta chains came from one sample sequenced in a study of response to subunit inactivated influenza vaccine. TCRdb re-called the RT-PCR reads through MiXCR, storing one row per CDR3 protein. Of about 180,000 distinct CDR3 sequences in the sample, around 10% were seen once. This sample comprised CD8+ T cells sorted from PBMCs, obtained about 24 months after vaccination. These receptors all stem from a man between 50 and 75 years old who received an inactivated influenza vaccine.

This clonotype was picked up a small number of times. The chain recombines TRBV7-9 with TRBJ2-2, with 12 bases that match TRBD2. The CDR3 sequence is 17 residues long. The ends lost 4 bases at V and 2 bases at J; junction bases unmatched: 5. Germline V gene data show CDR1 as SEHNR and CDR2 as FQNEAQ (reference sequence). CDR3 protein: CASSSTSGGPNTGELFF. In nucleotides, the CDR3 is TGTGCCAGCAGCTCGACTAGCGGGGGACCCAACACCGGGGAGCTGTTTTTT.

The genes are TRBV28 and TRBJ2-5; TRBD1 aligns across 11 bases. V was pared by 6 bases and J by 3 bases, with 9 bases of the junction left unmatched. Germline V gene sequence: CDR1 MDHEN, CDR2 SYDVKM. The CDR3 is 16 residues long. In nucleotides, the CDR3 is TGTGCCAGCAGATTCTACGGGACAGGGGGGAAAGAGACCCAGTACTTC. Its translation is CASRFYGTGGKETQYF.

V and J are TRBV7-7 and TRBJ2-3; D is uncertain. Trimming removed 5 bases at V and 4 bases at J, with 16 bases between. This CDR3 is built from 15 residues. The V gene's germline CDR1 is SSHAT and CDR2 FNYEAQ (reference sequence). Here the CDR3 reads CASSKTPKESDTQYF. CDR3 nucleotide sequence: TGTGCCAGCAGCAAGACACCGAAGGAGTCAGATACGCAGTATTTT.

V and J are TRBV10-1 and TRBJ1-3; the D is unclear. Germline-derived CDR1 and CDR2 are WNHNN and SYGVQD (reference sequence). Trimming took 3 bases from V and 4 from J, leaving 7 bases between them. This CDR3 spans 13 amino acids. CDR3 sequence reads: CASSEGYGNTIYF. CDR3 nucleotides: TGCGCCAGCAGTGAAGGGTACGGAAACACCATATATTTT.

The sample holds a few counts of this clonotype. The J gene is TRBJ2-1, the V gene TRBV4-3; a possible D gene is TRBD1 (6 bases). V lost 4 bases, J lost 0 bases, and 10 bases lay in between. The CDR3 contains 15 residues. Germline V gene sequence: CDR1 LGHNA, CDR2 YSLEER. The CDR3 loop reads CASSLDRYSYNEQFF. The CDR3, as DNA: TGCGCCAGCAGCCTAGACAGGTACTCCTACAATGAGCAGTTCTTC.

The gene calls are TRBV3-1 and TRBJ2-7; possibly TRBD2 for D (6 bases). The germline CDR1 and CDR2 sequences are LGHDT and YNNKEL (reference sequence). The CDR3 runs to 14 residues. V was shortened by 3 bases and J by 5 bases, with 14 bases between the two germline ends. The CDR3 sequence is CASSQSGRTDEQYF. DNA of the CDR3: TGTGCCAGCAGCCAGTCAGGGAGGACTGACGAGCAGTACTTC.

A few counts support this clonotype. This sequence joins TRBV15 and TRBJ1-5, with 7 bases that match TRBD1. This CDR3 is 16 amino acids long. The ends lost 2 bases at V and 2 bases at J; junction bases unmatched: 6. Germline-derived CDR1 and CDR2 are LNHNV and YYDKDF (reference sequence). Here the CDR3 reads CATSRPTGAGNQPQHF. Written as DNA, the CDR3 is TGTGCCACCAGCAGACCCACAGGGGCTGGCAATCAGCCCCAGCATTTT.

In its sample, this clonotype was seen a few times. One base away lies a much larger clone, so this may be a sequencing read error. The genes are TRBV6-2 or TRBV6-3 and TRBJ2-5; TRBD2 aligns across 11 bases. This CDR3 has 16 residues. Germline V CDR1 and CDR2: MNHEY, SVGEGT. With 7 bases clipped from V and 1 base from J, the junction kept 8 bases outside the gene matches. The CDR3 loop is CASTSTSGTAQETQYF. Written as DNA, the CDR3 is TGTGCCAGCACCTCGACTAGCGGGACGGCCCAAGAGACCCAGTACTTC.

The gene calls are TRBV27 and TRBJ2-2; 8 bases match TRBD1. The junction had 6 bases not matched to a gene; V was cut back by 5 bases and J by 4 bases. The CDR3 covers 15 residues. Per the germline V gene, CDR1 is MNHEY and CDR2 is SMNVEV (reference sequence). In nucleotides, the CDR3 is TGTGCCAGCAGTCCGGACAGGGCGGTCACCGGGGAGCTGTTTTTT. This gives the protein CASSPDRAVTGELFF.

This clonotype has more than one count but fewer than ten. The rearrangement links TRBV6-1 to TRBJ2-5; perhaps TRBD1 as D (5 bases). The length of the CDR3 is 14 residues. Germline CDR1 MNHNS, CDR2 SASEGT. V was trimmed by 5 bases and J by 4 bases, leaving 14 bases between them. The CDR3 DNA sequence: TGTGCCAGCAGTCGCCAGGGTATCGGAGAGACCCAGTACTTC. Encoded protein: CASSRQGIGETQYF.

The chain has TRBV11-3 and TRBJ2-7, with TRBD2 as a possible D gene (5 bases). Germline-derived CDR1 and CDR2 are SGHNT and YENEEA. Trimming stripped 1 base from V and 6 bases from J, with 10 bases between. The CDR3 loop spans 13 amino acids. The CDR3 protein is CASSLGTGSEQYF. DNA of the CDR3: TGTGCCAGCAGCTTAGGTACGGGAAGCGAGCAGTACTTC.

V and J are TRBV6-1 and TRBJ1-5; tentative D call: TRBD1 (6 bases). In germline, CDR1 is MNHNS, CDR2 SASEGT. There are 19 residues in the CDR3. V dropped 5 bases and J dropped 3 bases, with 26 bases sitting between them. DNA for the CDR3: TGTGCCAGCAGTCAAGGACATCACTTCCAAGGGGGGTTCAATCAGCCCCAGCATTTT. It yields the protein CASSQGHHFQGGFNQPQHF.

With respect to this clonotype: A read error may produce the germline difference seen at one junction end. This chain uses TRBV11-2 with TRBJ2-7; tentative D call: TRBD2 (5 bases). Germline V gene sequence: CDR1 SGHAT, CDR2 FQNNGV. The CDR3 runs to 12 residues. The CDR3 sequence: CPSSGYSYEQYF. The CDR3 DNA reads as TGTCCCAGCAGCGGTTACTCCTACGAGCAGTACTTC.

This clonotype was observed a handful of times. V is TRBV12-3 or TRBV12-4 and J is TRBJ1-6; D remains ambiguous. V lost 3 bases and J 2 bases, leaving 29 bases between the germline ends. This CDR3 spans 22 amino acids. CDR3 sequence (DNA): TGTGCCAGCAGTTTGTATCATTCGTATGCAGGAAAGGATAGCCCCTATAATTCACCCCTCCACTTT. Translated: CASSLYHSYAGKDSPYNSPLHF.

There are many counts of this clonotype. This chain links TRBV12-3 or TRBV12-4 with TRBJ2-3, with D unclear. This CDR3 spans 13 amino acids. Trimming took 3 bases from V and 1 from J, leaving 5 bases between them. In DNA, the CDR3 is TGTGCCAGCAGTTTGGCTCGCACAGATACGCAGTATTTT. Its protein product is CASSLARTDTQYF.

This clonotype was counted between two and nine times. The chain employs TRBV6-5 and TRBJ2-1; D not certain. This CDR3 spans 14 amino acids. V was shortened by 1 base and J by 7 bases, with 11 bases between the two germline ends. From germline, CDR1 is MNHEY and CDR2 SVGAGI. The CDR3 region has the DNA TGTGCCAGCAGTTACTACCGCGGCGTAAATGAGCAGTTCTTC. This translates into CASSYYRGVNEQFF.

There are a few counts of this clonotype. J is TRBJ2-7 and V is TRBV20-1; TRBD1 agrees at 9 bases. The V and J ends lost 5 bases and 6 bases, in that order; junction bases with no gene match: 8. Per germline, CDR1 DFQATT and CDR2 SNEGSKA (reference sequence). This CDR3 has 13 residues. The CDR3 bases are TGCAGTGCTCACGACAGGGGGTTCCGCGAGCAGTACTTC. Protein: CSAHDRGFREQYF.

To note about this clonotype: Germline is not matched at one junction end, which may reflect a read error. This rearrangement joins TRBV19 to TRBJ2-7, with D tentatively TRBD1 (6 bases). CDR3 length: 13 amino acids. Per germline, CDR1 LNHDA and CDR2 SQIVND (reference sequence). In DNA form, the CDR3 reads TGTGCCAGTAGTATGGGACACTCCGACGAGCAGTACTTC. This sequence encodes CASSMGHSDEQYF.

In this sample, this clonotype turned up a few times. The chain joins TRBV12-5 to TRBJ2-7; maybe TRBD1 (6 bases). Per the germline V gene, CDR1 is LGHNT and CDR2 is FRNRAP. V shed 3 bases and J shed 5 bases, with 11 bases lying between them. The CDR3 runs 13 residues. The CDR3 DNA follows: TGTGCTAGTGGTTTAAATACAGGGAACGAGCAGTACTTC. This gives the protein CASGLNTGNEQYF. The variable domain in full, with the rest retrieved from reference TRBV12-5 and TRBJ2-7, is DARVTQTPRHKVTEMGQEVTMRCQPILGHNTVFWYRQTMMQGLELLAYFRNRAPLDDSGMPKDRFSAEMPDATLATLKIQPSEPRDSAVYFCASGLNTGNEQYFGPGTRLTVT.

This clonotype has a count of ten or more. V and J are TRBV6-5 and TRBJ2-1; D ambiguous. The V gene lost 2 bases and the J gene lost 10 bases, with 15 bases spanning the gap. This CDR3 comprises 14 residues. Germline V gives CDR1 MNHEY, CDR2 SVGAGI. The CDR3 reads CASSYEHRLGEQFF. CDR3 nucleotides: TGTGCCAGCAGTTACGAACACCGTCTAGGAGAGCAGTTCTTC.

This clonotype was detected a few times. The rearrangement uses TRBV28 and TRBJ2-1, with D possibly being TRBD2 (6 bases). Trimming removed 3 bases at V and 1 base at J, with 10 bases between. Germline V gives CDR1 MDHEN, CDR2 SYDVKM. The CDR3 extends over 15 amino acids. The chain's CDR3 is CASSLMGGSYNEQFF. The CDR3 coding sequence is TGTGCCAGCAGTTTGATGGGGGGATCCTACAATGAGCAGTTCTTC.

The sample holds a few counts of this clonotype. The chain is built from TRBV20-1 and TRBJ2-7; D might be TRBD1 or TRBD2, each matching 5 bases. The CDR3 is 14 amino acids. V shed 3 bases and J shed 3 bases, with 15 bases lying between them. In germline, CDR1 is DFQATT, CDR2 SNEGSKA (reference sequence). The CDR3 loop is CSASPGPNYYEQYF. In DNA form, the CDR3 reads TGCAGTGCTAGTCCGGGACCCAACTACTACGAGCAGTACTTC.

This clonotype was picked up a small number of times. The chain combines TRBV5-1 with TRBJ2-5; 7 nucleotides agree with TRBD1. Germline V lookup: CDR1 SGHRS, CDR2 YFSETQ. This CDR3 has 14 residues. J lost 7 bases, V lost 5 bases, and 11 bases had no gene match. CDR3 protein: CASRYRDSARTQYF. CDR3 coding DNA: TGCGCCAGCAGATACCGGGACAGTGCGCGGACCCAGTACTTC.

This chain joins TRBV12-3 or TRBV12-4 and TRBJ2-1, with D unresolved. The germline V and J ends were trimmed by 6 bases and 6 bases, with 12 bases remaining between them. The CDR3 has 13 residues. CDR3 sequence (DNA): TGTGCCAGCAGGAGCGACCGTCCCAATGAGCAGTTCTTC. This encodes CASRSDRPNEQFF.

This clonotype was detected a few times. The chain recombines TRBV4-1 with TRBJ1-5; D is uncertain. The CDR3 sequence is 16 residues long. Looked up from germline, CDR1 is MGHRA and CDR2 is YSYEKL. V lost 3 bases and J 3 bases, leaving 15 bases between the germline ends. The CDR3 protein is CASSQTSLGSNQPQHF. The CDR3 DNA reads as TGCGCCAGCAGCCAGACGTCGCTAGGATCCAATCAGCCCCAGCATTTT.

This clonotype appeared a few times. The V call is TRBV6-2 or TRBV6-3, the J call TRBJ2-5, with D perhaps TRBD1 or TRBD2 (6 bases each). Trimming took 7 bases from V and 3 from J, leaving 18 bases between them. Germline CDR1 is MNHEY and CDR2 is SVGEGT. The CDR3 totals 15 residues. CDR3 in amino acids: CASTSGGLGEETQYF. The CDR3 DNA reads as TGTGCCAGCACGAGTGGGGGGCTAGGAGAAGAGACCCAGTACTTC.

This clonotype was counted ten times or more. The V gene is TRBV5-1, the J gene TRBJ2-2; maybe TRBD2 (7 bases). This CDR3 contains 17 residues. Germline lookup yields CDR1 SGHRS and CDR2 YFSETQ. V was clipped by 1 base and J by 3 bases, with 16 bases between them. CDR3: CASSLTPAGAHTGELFF. The CDR3 coding sequence is TGCGCCAGCAGCTTGACTCCGGCGGGGGCGCACACCGGGGAGCTGTTTTTT.